These 32 T cell receptor beta chains came from one sample sequenced in a study of blood T cell repertoires in COVID-19. The table came from immunoSEQ multiplex PCR; TCRdb's copy has only in-frame clones and leaves some out. Here the sample spans approximately 310,000 clones, 70% to 90% being singletons. Sequenced material: PBMCs or T cells enriched from blood (not recorded which). These receptors all come from a man aged 25 to 40 who had recovered from COVID-19.

DNA of the CDR3: TGCGCCAGCAGCTTGGGGGGAGTTGATGAAAAACTGTTTTTT. Protein: CASSLGGVDEKLFF. This chain uses TRBV5-1 with TRBJ1-4; D is unclear. Germline V lookup: CDR1 SGHRS, CDR2 YFSETQ. V was trimmed by 0 bases and J by 6 bases, leaving 9 bases between them. This CDR3 has 14 amino acids.

This chain links TRBV10-1 with TRBJ2-3, with 8 bases lining up with TRBD2. This CDR3 is 16 amino acids long. In germline, CDR1 is WNHNN, CDR2 SYGVQD (reference sequence). Losses at the gene ends were 0 bases for V and 1 base for J; bases not matched to a gene: 3. CDR3: CASSESTGGGTDTQYF. The CDR3 DNA reads TGCGCCAGCAGTGAGTCTACCGGGGGGGGCACAGATACGCAGTATTTT.

This clone was detected once. The chain joins TRBV11-2 to TRBJ2-5; 8 bases are shared with TRBD2. This CDR3 is 16 amino acids long. In germline, CDR1 is SGHAT, CDR2 FQNNGV. With 0 bases clipped from V and 2 bases from J, the junction kept 5 bases outside the gene matches. The DNA for the CDR3 is TGTGCCAGCAGCTTAGATTTCACTAGCGGTCAAGAGACCCAGTACTTC. Translating it yields CASSLDFTSGQETQYF.

Note on this clone: At the DNA level, this CDR3 is encoded by other sequences in the same sample as well. The V call is TRBV3-1 (or the pseudogene TRBV3-2), the J call TRBJ1-2; the D gene is possibly TRBD1 (6 bases). Deletions cut 4 bases from V and 2 bases from J, with 11 bases between. This CDR3 has 14 residues. Germline assignment: CDR1 LGHDT and CDR2 YNNKEL (reference sequence). The CDR3: CASSPGRGNYGYTF. The CDR3 DNA sequence: TGTGCCAGCAGCCCGGGGAGGGGGAACTATGGCTACACCTTC.

The CDR3 DNA sequence: TGCGCCAGCCCCCGGGACAGGGTGTACGAGCAGTACTTC. The encoded protein is CASPRDRVYEQYF. The chain recombines TRBV5-1 with TRBJ2-7; 9 bases line up with TRBD1. The junction had 6 bases not matched to a gene; V was cut back by 7 bases and J by 4 bases. The CDR3 extends over 13 amino acids. Germline V CDR1 and CDR2: SGHRS, YFSETQ.

This clone was counted a single time. V usage is TRBV19 and J usage is TRBJ2-5; TRBD2 agrees at 9 bases. This CDR3 has 16 residues. The V gene end was trimmed by 6 bases and the J gene end by 6 bases; junction bases not matched to a gene: 14. Germline V gene sequence: CDR1 LNHDA, CDR2 SQIVND (reference sequence). The CDR3 nucleotides read TGTGCCAGTAGACCCGTCCTAGCGGGGAGATTAAAGACCCAGTACTTC. Its translation is CASRPVLAGRLKTQYF.

The rearrangement links TRBV9 to TRBJ1-3; D unclear. The CDR3 is made up of 16 amino acids. The V end was cut by 4 bases, the J end by 4 bases, with 18 bases between. Per the germline V gene, CDR1 is SGDLS and CDR2 is YYNGEE. The CDR3 region has the DNA TGTGCCAGCAGCCCCCGGTCCCGGAGTTCCGGAAACACCATATATTTT. It translates to CASSPRSRSSGNTIYF.

The chain recombines TRBV19 with TRBJ1-4; D not certain. Trimming took off 3 bases at V and 8 bases at J, with 22 bases between the two ends. Germline CDR1 and CDR2: LNHDA and SQIVND (reference sequence). This CDR3 is built from 17 residues. CDR3: CASSIRVLAGLSEKLFF. CDR3 nucleotides: TGTGCCAGTAGTATCAGAGTATTGGCCGGACTCTCCGAAAAACTGTTTTTT. Full variable domain (remainder filled in from reference TRBV19 and TRBJ1-4): DGGITQSPKYLFRKEGQNVTLSCEQNLNHDAMYWYRQDPGQGLRLIYYSQIVNDFQKGDIAEGYSVSREKKESFPLTVTSAQKNPTAFYLCASSIRVLAGLSEKLFFGSGTQLSVL.

The CDR3 sequence: CAISKGTGNEKLFF. CDR3 nucleotide sequence: TGTGCCATCAGTAAGGGAACAGGAAATGAAAAACTGTTTTTT. This chain joins TRBV10-3 and TRBJ1-4; TRBD1 might be the D (5 bases). V lost 5 bases to trimming and J lost 5 bases, with 12 bases between them. CDR3 length equals 14 residues. CDR1 is ENHRY and CDR2 is SYGVKD in the germline V gene.

V usage is TRBV7-2 and J usage is TRBJ1-2; tentative D call: TRBD1 (6 bases). This CDR3 region has 13 residues. V gave up 1 base and J gave up 6 bases, with 9 bases separating them. Germline V gives CDR1 SGHTA, CDR2 FQGNSA. CDR3 DNA: TGTGCCAGCAGCTTAGAGGGGGTGGATGGCTACACCTTC. This sequence encodes CASSLEGVDGYTF.

The CDR3 reads CASSAGTGSYGYTF. For the CDR3, the DNA is TGTGCCAGCAGCGCTGGGACAGGGTCCTATGGCTACACCTTC. The chain couples TRBV9 to TRBJ1-2; TRBD1 matches at 9 bases. Unmatched junction bases numbered 4, after V lost 3 bases and J lost 4 bases. This CDR3 has 14 residues. The germline gives CDR1 SGDLS, CDR2 YYNGEE.

The V gene is TRBV5-5, the J gene TRBJ1-2, with 8 bases that match TRBD1. The CDR3 consists of 15 residues. Germline values: CDR1 SGHKS, CDR2 YYEKEE (reference sequence). The V and J ends lost 0 bases and 3 bases, in that order; junction bases with no gene match: 4. CDR3 sequence (DNA): TGTGCCAGCAGCTTGGCCGGGGACAGGCACTATGGCTACACCTTC. This gives the protein CASSLAGDRHYGYTF.

The chain recombines TRBV18 with TRBJ1-2, with 8 positions matching TRBD1. The J segment lost 8 bases and the V segment lost 0 bases, leaving 5 bases of the junction unmatched. CDR3 length: 14 amino acids. The germline CDR1 and CDR2 sequences are KGHSH and LQKENI. CDR3 sequence reads: CASSPPADRGGYTF. In DNA, the CDR3 is TGTGCCAGCTCACCACCGGCCGACAGGGGAGGCTACACCTTC.

This clone was seen just once. The chain uses TRBV10-3 and TRBJ2-3; 15 bases are a match to TRBD2. The CDR3 sequence is 16 residues long. V was clipped by 5 bases and J by 6 bases; unmatched bases: 6. Per germline, CDR1 ENHRY and CDR2 SYGVKD. CDR3 coding DNA: TGTGCCATCAGTCGGACTAGCGGGGGGGCGTTGGATACGCAGTATTTT. Encoded protein: CAISRTSGGALDTQYF.

The rearrangement joins TRBV11-3 to TRBJ1-1; possibly TRBD1 for D (6 bases). The CDR3 sequence is 15 residues long. Germline V gene data show CDR1 as SGHNT and CDR2 as YENEEA. V lost 5 bases, J lost 1 base, and 14 bases lay in between. The CDR3 region has the DNA TGTGCCAGCAGCCTTTCAGGACAGCCGAACACTGAAGCTTTCTTT. Translating gives CASSLSGQPNTEAFF. Based on the CDR3 plus reference TRBV11-3 and TRBJ1-1, the full variable domain is EAGVVQSPRYKIIEKKQPVAFWCNPISGHNTLYWYLQNLGQGPELLIRYENEEAVDDSQLPKDRFSAERLKGVDSTLKIQPAELGDSAVYLCASSLSGQPNTEAFFGQGTRLTVV.

V usage is TRBV7-9 and J usage is TRBJ2-7; D is ambiguous. There are 14 residues in the CDR3. The V gene's germline CDR1 is SEHNR and CDR2 FQNEAQ (reference sequence). V was cut by 3 bases and J by 3 bases, with 12 bases left in between. Written as DNA, the CDR3 is TGTGCCAGCAGCTTTTCGGCCTCGGGCTACGAGCAGTACTTC. It translates to CASSFSASGYEQYF.

The V and J genes are TRBV29-1 and TRBJ1-1; 8 bases match TRBD1. The length of the CDR3 is 13 residues. Germline CDR1 and CDR2: SQVTM and ANQGSEA. The junction had 8 bases not matched to a gene; V was cut back by 6 bases and J by 5 bases. The CDR3: CSVAGGRETEAFF. The CDR3 DNA reads as TGCAGCGTGGCAGGGGGCAGAGAAACTGAAGCTTTCTTT.

The gene calls are TRBV6-5 and TRBJ2-5; D is unresolved. CDR1 is MNHEY, CDR2 SVGAGI, per germline. With 1 base removed from V and 7 bases from J, the gap between germline ends came to 7 bases. The CDR3 contains 12 residues. The CDR3 region has the DNA TGTGCCAGCAGTTACTTGGGCGCGACCCAGTACTTC. It translates to CASSYLGATQYF.

The chain uses TRBV12-3 or TRBV12-4 and TRBJ1-1, with TRBD1 matching 9 bases. The CDR3 contains 13 residues. J was trimmed by 4 bases and V by 8 bases; bases with no gene match: 5. The CDR3 nucleotides read TGTGCCAGCGGCAGACAGGGGGTCACTGAAGCTTTCTTT. Its protein is CASGRQGVTEAFF.

In its sample, this clone was seen once. The chain employs TRBV2 and TRBJ2-3, with TRBD2 identical over 7 bases. Germline V gene sequence: CDR1 SNHLY, CDR2 FYNNEI. There are 13 residues in the CDR3. The junction had 4 bases not matched to a gene; V was cut back by 6 bases and J by 4 bases. CDR3: CASRRGKADTQYF. DNA of the CDR3: TGTGCCAGCAGGCGGGGGAAGGCAGATACGCAGTATTTT.

This chain joins TRBV30 and TRBJ1-1; D not certain. CDR3 length: 13 amino acids. V lost 3 bases and J lost 0, with 8 bases in between. Germline V CDR1 and CDR2: GTSNPN, SVGIG (reference sequence). CDR3 bases: TGTGCCTGGAGGGTAGATATGAACACTGAAGCTTTCTTT. Its protein is CAWRVDMNTEAFF. Drawing the rest from reference TRBV30 and TRBJ1-1, the complete variable domain is SQTIHQWPATLVQPVGSPLSLECTVEGTSNPNLYWYRQAAGRGLQLLFYSVGIGQISSEVPQNLSASRPQDRQFILSSKKLLLSDSGFYLCAWRVDMNTEAFFGQGTRLTVV.

In its sample, this clone was seen once. The rearrangement links TRBV27 to TRBJ2-1, with D perhaps TRBD2 (7 bases). Germline CDR1 is MNHEY and CDR2 is SMNVEV (reference sequence). Trimming stripped 2 bases from V and 4 bases from J, with 18 bases between. There are 17 residues in the CDR3. The CDR3 spells CASSLPPRGGPYNEQFF. CDR3 nucleotide sequence: TGTGCCAGCAGTTTACCCCCTCGCGGGGGCCCTTACAATGAGCAGTTCTTC.

The J gene is TRBJ2-2, the V gene TRBV18, with unresolved D. This CDR3 has 15 amino acids. Germline V gene data show CDR1 as KGHSH and CDR2 as LQKENI. The germline V and J ends were trimmed by 3 bases and 1 base, with 9 bases remaining between them. The CDR3 loop is CASSPQTWNTGELFF. Here the CDR3 DNA reads TGTGCCAGCTCACCCCAGACTTGGAACACCGGGGAGCTGTTTTTT. Complete variable domain (other parts from reference TRBV18 and TRBJ2-2): NAGVMQNPRHLVRRRGQEARLRCSPMKGHSHVYWYRQLPEEGLKFMVYLQKENIIDESGMPKERFSAEFPKEGPSILRIQQVVRGDSAAYFCASSPQTWNTGELFFGEGSRLTVL.

This clone appeared a few times. The J gene is TRBJ1-5, the V gene TRBV6-5; 9 bases line up with TRBD1. The CDR3 is made up of 15 amino acids. Germline CDR1 is MNHEY and CDR2 is SVGAGI. Germline trimming cut 0 bases from V and 4 bases from J; bases unmatched to any gene: 1. The CDR3 DNA reads TGTGCCAGCAGTTACTCAGGGACAGGGAATCAGCCCCAGCATTTT. It is translated as CASSYSGTGNQPQHF.

V gene TRBV7-2 combines with J gene TRBJ2-1; 9 nucleotides match TRBD1. Germline-derived CDR1 and CDR2 are SGHTA and FQGNSA. Trimming at V came to 5 bases and at J to 5 bases, leaving 10 bases not matched to a gene. This CDR3 spans 16 amino acids. The CDR3 sequence: CASSTLTGGLDNEQFF. The CDR3 DNA sequence: TGTGCCAGCAGCACCCTGACAGGGGGTCTGGACAATGAGCAGTTCTTC. Full variable domain (rest looked up from reference TRBV7-2 and TRBJ2-1): GAGVSQSPSNKVTEKGKDVELRCDPISGHTALYWYRQSLGQGLEFLIYFQGNSAPDKSGLPSDRFSAERTGGSVSTLTIQRTQQEDSAVYLCASSTLTGGLDNEQFFGPGTRLTVL.

This clone was observed a few times. V is TRBV2 and J is TRBJ2-7; possibly TRBD2 for D (7 bases). Trimming pared 4 bases from V and 5 bases from J, leaving 18 bases between. The germline CDR1 and CDR2 sequences are SNHLY and FYNNEI. The CDR3 loop spans 15 amino acids. Written as DNA, the CDR3 is TGTGCCAGCAGTGTGATGTGGGGGGGCATCAACGAGCAGTACTTC. Its translation: CASSVMWGGINEQYF.

The V and J genes are TRBV5-1 and TRBJ2-1; weak D call: TRBD2 (6 bases). CDR1 SGHRS and CDR2 YFSETQ come from the germline V gene. The V and J ends lost 5 bases and 0 bases respectively, with 15 bases between them. The CDR3 totals 16 residues. CDR3 nucleotides: TGCGCCAGCAGAAGGCTAGCGCGCAGCTCCTACAATGAGCAGTTCTTC. Residues: CASRRLARSSYNEQFF.

This chain uses TRBV30 with TRBJ1-3; D unclear. The CDR3 is 12 residues long. Germline V CDR1 and CDR2: GTSNPN, SVGIG (reference sequence). V was trimmed by 0 bases and J by 4 bases, leaving 4 bases between them. The CDR3 bases are TGTGCCTGGAGTGTACTCGGAAACACCATATATTTT. Translation gives CAWSVLGNTIYF.

The gene calls are TRBV6-2 or TRBV6-3 and TRBJ1-1; TRBD1 aligns across 7 bases. The germline V gene has CDR1 MNHEY and CDR2 SVGEGT. This CDR3 has 15 amino acids. The junction had 8 bases not matched to a gene; V was cut back by 5 bases and J by 2 bases. The CDR3 spells CASSPRDSQNTEAFF. The CDR3 DNA sequence: TGTGCCAGCAGTCCGCGGGACAGCCAAAACACTGAAGCTTTCTTT.

The V gene is TRBV5-4, the J gene TRBJ2-7; a weak D match, TRBD1 (6 bases). The V gene's germline CDR1 is SGHNT and CDR2 YYREEE (reference sequence). V dropped 3 bases and J dropped 5 bases, with 18 bases sitting between them. The CDR3 is 15 residues long. The CDR3: CASSSIRAGENEQYF. The CDR3 nucleotides read TGTGCCAGCAGCTCTATCCGGGCAGGGGAGAACGAGCAGTACTTC.

The chain uses TRBV6-5 and TRBJ1-2; 9 bases agree with TRBD1. The CDR3 runs to 13 residues. Germline V gives CDR1 MNHEY, CDR2 SVGAGI. The J segment lost 2 bases and the V segment lost 6 bases, leaving 1 base of the junction unmatched. Here the CDR3 reads CASRGTGNYGYTF. CDR3 in DNA: TGTGCCAGCAGGGGGACAGGGAACTATGGCTACACCTTC.

The chain couples TRBV19 to TRBJ1-2; maybe TRBD1 (6 bases). The CDR3 loop spans 13 amino acids. Looked up from germline, CDR1 is LNHDA and CDR2 is SQIVND (reference sequence). V was shortened by 5 bases and J by 4 bases, with 11 bases between the two germline ends. The CDR3 DNA sequence: TGTGCCAGTAGTGAACAGGGAAGCTATGGCTACACCTTC. Its translation is CASSEQGSYGYTF.